Presented here are 22 T cell receptor beta chains from one specimen sequenced in a study of T-cell memory formation after mild COVID-19. Via MiXCR, TCRdb re-called the 5' RACE reads, giving one row per CDR3 protein. The sample carries approximately 210,000 distinct CDR3 sequences, roughly 30% recorded once. Sequencing was carried out using PBMCs or a T cell subset sorted from them (not recorded which). These receptors all come from an adult woman who had mild COVID-19 (a few samples of this study predate the infection). Cell type and time point are not known.

The V call is TRBV2, the J call TRBJ2-3; TRBD2 might be the D (5 bases). Germline loops: CDR1 SNHLY, CDR2 FYNNEI. The length of the CDR3 is 14 residues. V was pared by 4 bases and J by 3 bases, with 11 bases between. In DNA, the CDR3 is TGTGCCAGCAGTGTGGGAGCTAGGACAGATACGCAGTATTTT. This sequence encodes CASSVGARTDTQYF. The whole variable domain, filled in from reference TRBV2 and TRBJ2-3, reads EPEVTQTPSHQVTQMGQEVILRCVPISNHLYFYWYRQILGQKVEFLVSFYNNEISEKSEIFDDQFSVERPDGSNFTLKIRSTKLEDSAMYFCASSVGARTDTQYFGPGTRLTVL.

The chain has TRBV7-8 and TRBJ2-3; a possible D gene is TRBD1 (6 bases). V dropped 4 bases and J dropped 0 bases, with 14 bases sitting between them. The CDR3 runs to 16 residues. CDR1 is SGHVS, CDR2 FQNEAQ, per germline. This CDR3 is CASSSGQLTSTDTQYF. As DNA, the CDR3 is TGTGCCAGCAGCTCCGGACAGTTGACTAGCACAGATACGCAGTATTTT.

The chain employs TRBV5-1 and TRBJ2-1; no definite D call. V gave up 0 bases and J gave up 12 bases, with 10 bases separating them. Germline lookup yields CDR1 SGHRS and CDR2 YFSETQ. The CDR3 contains 12 residues. Here the CDR3 reads CASSLDGKVQFF. CDR3 bases: TGCGCCAGCAGCTTGGATGGAAAAGTGCAGTTCTTC.

This clonotype was observed a handful of times. The V call is TRBV4-1, the J call TRBJ2-2, with TRBD1 matching 9 bases. In germline, CDR1 is MGHRA, CDR2 YSYEKL. The CDR3 totals 16 residues. The trim removed 4 bases at V and 6 bases at J, leaving 9 bases unmatched. CDR3 region: CASSRLGTGIPGELFF. The CDR3 region has the DNA TGCGCCAGCAGCCGACTCGGGACAGGGATCCCCGGGGAGCTGTTTTTT.

The sample holds a few counts of this clonotype. J is TRBJ2-1 and V is TRBV30; 9 bases agree with TRBD1. This CDR3 is 13 amino acids long. J was trimmed by 9 bases and V by 5 bases; bases with no gene match: 8. In germline, CDR1 is GTSNPN, CDR2 SVGIG (reference sequence). CDR3 protein: CAWGTGLMGEQFF. DNA of the CDR3: TGTGCCTGGGGGACAGGGTTAATGGGTGAGCAGTTCTTC. Drawing the rest from reference TRBV30 and TRBJ2-1, the complete variable domain is SQTIHQWPATLVQPVGSPLSLECTVEGTSNPNLYWYRQAAGRGLQLLFYSVGIGQISSEVPQNLSASRPQDRQFILSSKKLLLSDSGFYLCAWGTGLMGEQFFGPGTRLTVL.

This clonotype was detected a few times. The chain joins TRBV9 to TRBJ2-7; no reliable D call. V lost 0 bases and J lost 5, with 12 bases in between. CDR1 and CDR2 from the germline V gene are SGDLS and YYNGEE. This CDR3 spans 14 amino acids. The CDR3 region is CASSVAPRTDEQYF. CDR3 DNA: TGTGCCAGCAGCGTAGCTCCTCGGACCGACGAGCAGTACTTC.

In this sample, this clonotype turned up a few times. The genes are TRBV2 and TRBJ2-2; no clear D. The CDR3 spans 14 residues. In germline, CDR1 is SNHLY, CDR2 FYNNEI. The V and J ends lost 4 bases and 1 base respectively, with 7 bases between them. The CDR3 region is CASSAGRNTGELFF. For the CDR3, the DNA is TGTGCCAGCAGTGCCGGTAGGAACACCGGGGAGCTGTTTTTT.

The rearrangement links TRBV10-3 to TRBJ1-2; 9 bases align to TRBD1. The V gene end was trimmed by 6 bases and the J gene end by 3 bases; junction bases not matched to a gene: 5. Germline CDR1 reads ENHRY; CDR2 reads SYGVKD. CDR3 size: 14 residues. The CDR3 bases are TGTGCCATCAGAACAGGGGGCATGGACTATGGCTACACCTTC. It encodes CAIRTGGMDYGYTF.

V usage is TRBV12-3 or TRBV12-4 and J usage is TRBJ2-3, with TRBD2 matching 9 bases. There are 15 residues in the CDR3. V shed 2 bases and J 6 bases; nucleotides not matched to a gene: 6. DNA of the CDR3: TGTGCCAGCAGTTTAATAGCGGGAGCAGCGGATACGCAGTATTTT. It encodes CASSLIAGAADTQYF.

V usage is TRBV7-3 and J usage is TRBJ2-6; D gene unclear. The V end lost 2 bases, the J end lost 0 bases, and 5 bases lay between the germline ends. Germline V gene lookup returns CDR1 SGHTA and CDR2 FQGTGA. The CDR3 is 15 amino acids. The CDR3 DNA is TGTGCCAGCAGCTTACCCAACTCTGGGGCCAACGTCCTGACTTTC. As protein: CASSLPNSGANVLTF.

This clonotype was seen only a few times. The chain has TRBV10-3 and TRBJ2-2; D unresolved. Trimming cost V 2 bases and J 2 bases, with 6 bases left between them. Looked up from germline, CDR1 is ENHRY and CDR2 is SYGVKD. The CDR3 totals 14 residues. CDR3 protein: CAISEDSNTGELFF. The CDR3 DNA reads TGTGCCATCAGTGAGGACTCCAACACCGGGGAGCTGTTTTTT.

The chain couples TRBV7-6 to TRBJ1-1; D may be TRBD1 (5 bases). The ends were cut back, 2 bases at V and 9 bases at J, with 10 bases in the middle. The CDR3 covers 12 residues. Germline V gene sequence: CDR1 SGHVS, CDR2 FNYEAQ. The CDR3 is CASSLNGQQAFF. The CDR3, as DNA: TGTGCCAGCAGCTTAAACGGACAACAAGCTTTCTTT.

This clonotype turned up a few times. This chain links TRBV29-1 with TRBJ2-2, with 12 bases identical to TRBD2. Germline CDR1 is SQVTM and CDR2 is ANQGSEA. The CDR3 runs 14 residues. J lost 7 bases, V lost 4 bases, and 4 bases had no gene match. The CDR3 sequence is CSVAWTSGIGELFF. The CDR3 region has the DNA TGCAGCGTTGCGTGGACTAGCGGGATCGGGGAGCTGTTTTTT.

The V and J genes are TRBV6-4 and TRBJ2-3; the match to TRBD2 covers 8 bases. Germline CDR1 is MRHNA and CDR2 is SNTAGT. CDR3 length: 15 residues. Trimming cost V 0 bases and J 1 base; bases outside gene matches: 0. CDR3: CASSDSSGGTDTQYF. Here the CDR3 DNA reads TGTGCCAGCAGTGACTCTAGCGGGGGCACAGATACGCAGTATTTT.

The chain employs TRBV7-2 and TRBJ2-2; D is possibly TRBD2 (6 bases). Per the germline V gene, CDR1 is SGHTA and CDR2 is FQGNSA. The CDR3 loop spans 15 amino acids. V shed 7 bases and J shed 1 base, with 13 bases lying between them. The CDR3 protein is CASTLASENTGELFF. DNA of the CDR3: TGTGCCAGCACCCTGGCTAGCGAGAACACCGGGGAGCTGTTTTTT.

The CDR3 DNA is TGCGCCAGCAGCTGGATAGCGGGGGCCACCACCGGGGAGCTGTTTTTT. The encoded protein is CASSWIAGATTGELFF. The chain recombines TRBV5-1 with TRBJ2-2; 9 bases align to TRBD2. This CDR3 is built from 16 residues. CDR1 is SGHRS, CDR2 YFSETQ, per germline. With V trimmed by 3 bases and J by 4 bases, 7 bases remained unmatched.

This clonotype was counted once. The chain employs TRBV19 and TRBJ2-4, with D uncertain. CDR3 length: 16 amino acids. Germline CDR1 LNHDA, CDR2 SQIVND (reference sequence). With 6 bases removed from V and 2 bases from J, the gap between germline ends came to 17 bases. The CDR3 protein is CASRWLGKGTKNIQYF. CDR3 sequence (DNA): TGTGCCAGTAGATGGCTAGGGAAAGGCACCAAAAACATTCAGTACTTC.

The J gene is TRBJ2-3, the V gene TRBV12-3 or TRBV12-4, with TRBD2 identical over 16 bases. The J segment lost 0 bases and the V segment lost 3 bases, leaving 0 bases of the junction unmatched. This CDR3 has 17 amino acids. CDR3 in amino acids: CASSLGLAGGSTDTQYF. CDR3 nucleotide sequence: TGTGCCAGCAGTTTGGGACTAGCGGGGGGGAGCACAGATACGCAGTATTTT.

This chain links TRBV29-1 with TRBJ2-7; D may be TRBD1 or TRBD2 (5 bases each). The CDR3 covers 14 residues. CDR1 is SQVTM and CDR2 is ANQGSEA in the germline V gene. Trimming removed 0 bases from V and 2 bases from J, with 11 bases in between. Here the CDR3 reads CSVEDRGRAYEQYF. CDR3 nucleotide sequence: TGCAGCGTTGAAGATCGGGGCAGGGCCTACGAGCAGTACTTC.

This sequence joins TRBV6-1 and TRBJ2-3, with D possibly TRBD1 on 5 matching bases. This CDR3 is built from 11 residues. Germline V gene data show CDR1 as MNHNS and CDR2 as SASEGT. The ends were cut back, 7 bases at V and 8 bases at J, with 10 bases in the middle. The CDR3 reads CASTRQSTQYF. The DNA for the CDR3 is TGTGCCAGCACCAGACAGAGTACGCAGTATTTT.

This clonotype was found a few times. The chain couples TRBV20-1 to TRBJ2-5, with 8 bases lining up with TRBD1. The V gene end was trimmed by 2 bases and the J gene end by 4 bases; junction bases not matched to a gene: 6. Germline CDR1 is DFQATT and CDR2 is SNEGSKA (reference sequence). The CDR3 spans 14 residues. As DNA, the CDR3 is TGCAGTGCTAGATCTCCAGGGGGCCGAGAGACCCAGTACTTC. It specifies CSARSPGGRETQYF.

The CDR3 coding sequence is TGCGCCAGCAAACTCGGGCTAGCGGACCCCTACAATGAGCAGTTCTTC. It encodes CASKLGLADPYNEQFF. The V and J genes are TRBV5-1 and TRBJ2-1; 7 nucleotides agree with TRBD2. Unmatched junction bases numbered 11, after V lost 6 bases and J lost 2 bases. CDR1 and CDR2 from the germline V gene are SGHRS and YFSETQ. There are 16 residues in the CDR3.